A selection of T cell receptor beta chains follows, all from one sample in a study of regulatory T cells in long-lasting Graves disease. TCRdb processed the multiplex PCR reads anew with MiXCR; each CDR3 protein has one entry. This table holds about 370,000 distinct CDR3 sequences, around 16% found once. The material sequenced was peripheral blood mononuclear cells (PBMCs), taken at new diagnosis, from a patient treated with antithyroid drugs. Receptor source: a female donor with Graves disease. Both conserved end residues are part of each CDR3. D genes are given only for firm matches. Clone sizes are given selectively: once, few, many, or a class where the clone is expanded.

v_call	d_call	j_call	clone_size	cdr3_nt	cdr3_aa
TRBV10-3	NA	TRBJ1-3	NA	TGTGCCATCGGAGACACGTCCTCTGGAAACACCATATATTTT	CAIGDTSSGNTIYF
TRBV4-1	TRBD1	TRBJ2-3	NA	TGCGCCAGCAGCCAAGAAGAAGGGGGCATAGCAGATACGCAGTATTTT	CASSQEEGGIADTQYF
TRBV12-3/TRBV12-4	TRBD1	TRBJ1-1	NA	TGTGCCAGCAGTTTAAGGCAGGGGGGGAGTGCTTTCTTT	CASSLRQGGSAFF
TRBV6-1	NA	TRBJ1-2	many	TGTGCCAGCAGCATGGGACGGGGCTATGTTAGAGGCTACACCTTC	CASSMGRGYVRGYTF
TRBV7-9	TRBD1	TRBJ1-1	NA	TGTGCCAGCAGCTTAGTTAGGGCAGGGGGCGCCGGGGAGAACACTGAAGCTTTCTTT	CASSLVRAGGAGENTEAFF
TRBV2	TRBD1	TRBJ1-6	many	TGTGCCAGCCGGATCGGGACAGGGTATAATTCACCCCTCCACTTT	CASRIGTGYNSPLHF
TRBV5-1	NA	TRBJ2-5	few	TGCGCCAGCAGCCTCGGGGGGCTAGGACGAGAGACCCAGTACTTC	CASSLGGLGRETQYF
TRBV9	TRBD2	TRBJ2-3	many	TGTGCCAGCAGCGTAAATTTGCGGGAGAGGGCAGATACGCAGTATTTT	CASSVNLRERADTQYF
TRBV18	NA	TRBJ2-1	NA	TGTGCCAGCTCACGTACCAGGGACTCCAATGAGCAGTTCTTC	CASSRTRDSNEQFF
TRBV4-1	NA	TRBJ2-1	many	TGCGCCAGCAGCCCTAGGAGTCTATTGCTATACAATGAGCAGTTCTTC	CASSPRSLLLYNEQFF
TRBV19	NA	TRBJ1-2	few	TGTGCCAGTAGTACCCCCGGACAGCCCCAGTCGTCTAACTATGGCTACACCTTC	CASSTPGQPQSSNYGYTF
TRBV6-5	TRBD2	TRBJ2-5	many	TGTGCCAGCAGTTACGACCAGCGGGAGGGCCCACTAGCCCAGTACTTC	CASSYDQREGPLAQYF
TRBV6-2/TRBV6-3	NA	TRBJ1-1	many	TGTGCCAGCAGTTATGAGCTTATGAACACTGAAGCTTTCTTT	CASSYELMNTEAFF
TRBV24-1	NA	TRBJ2-3	NA	TGTGCCACCAGTGATCCAGAGGCCGAGTATACGCAGTATTTT	CATSDPEAEYTQYF
TRBV29-1	TRBD1	TRBJ2-5	many	TGCAGCGCGGGACAGGGTTATGGAGAGACCCAGTACTTC	CSAGQGYGETQYF